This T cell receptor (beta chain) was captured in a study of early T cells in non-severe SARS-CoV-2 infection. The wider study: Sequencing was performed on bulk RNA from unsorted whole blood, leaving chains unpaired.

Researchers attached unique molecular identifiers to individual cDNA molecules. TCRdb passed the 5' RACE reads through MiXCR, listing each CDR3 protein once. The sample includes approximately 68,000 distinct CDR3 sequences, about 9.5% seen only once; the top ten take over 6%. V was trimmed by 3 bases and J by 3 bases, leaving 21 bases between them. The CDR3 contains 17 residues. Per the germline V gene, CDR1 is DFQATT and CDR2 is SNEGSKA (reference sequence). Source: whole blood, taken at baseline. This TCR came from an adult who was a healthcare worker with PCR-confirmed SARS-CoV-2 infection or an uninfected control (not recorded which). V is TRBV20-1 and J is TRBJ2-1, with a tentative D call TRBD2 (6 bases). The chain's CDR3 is CSASIPQTSLIYNEQFF. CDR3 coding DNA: TGCAGTGCTAGCATTCCACAGACTAGTCTCATCTACAATGAGCAGTTCTTC.